This TCR beta chain emerged from a study of T cell changes during pregnancy in multiple sclerosis. The repertoire was sequenced with immunoSEQ multiplex PCR; TCRdb's copy has only in-frame clones and lacks some. There are some 46,000 clones in the sample; about 91% occur only once, and 2% to 2.5% lies in the top ten. This CDR3 region has 15 residues. From germline, CDR1 is MDHEN and CDR2 SYDVKM. V was pared by 3 bases and J by 4 bases, with 7 bases of the junction left unmatched. The sample here was peripheral blood, taken in the third trimester of pregnancy. The TCR originated in a female donor with multiple sclerosis, enrolled in a pregnancy study. The genes are TRBV28 and TRBJ2-7, with 9 positions matching TRBD2. CDR3 coding DNA: TGTGCCAGCAGTTTCGCTAGCGGGACGTTATACGAGCAGTACTTC. Its protein product is CASSFASGTLYEQYF.